Shown below are 21 T cell receptor beta chains from a single sample sequenced in a study of T cells in Graves' hyperthyroidism and ophthalmopathy (dated by TCRdb to about 2019). Receptors were amplified or captured by multiplex PCR. The instrument was an Illumina HiSeq 2000. The TCR beta CDR3 regions were amplified from RNA transcripts. The first round of RT-PCR for the TCR CDR3 was performed with the HTBI primer set and the Qiagen OneStep RT-PCR kit. TCRdb cleaned the public reads at Q25 with fastp, built clones with MiXCR and kept in-frame beta chains. Each record represents a unique CDR3 protein, reported with the most common genes and DNA among its rows. This sample gives around 200,000 distinct CDR3 sequences in total; about a sixth of them show up just once. The ten largest clones capture 44% of the sample. The source material was blood. These receptor sequences come from a middle-aged man with Graves' hyperthyroidism.

The V call is TRBV9, the J call TRBJ2-2, with D hard to call. V lost 1 base to trimming and J lost 1 base, with 8 bases between them. Looked up from germline, CDR1 is SGDLS and CDR2 is YYNGEE. CDR3 length: 15 residues. The CDR3 region is CASSVSSENTGELFF. As DNA, the CDR3 is TGTGCCAGCAGCGTAAGCAGTGAGAACACCGGGGAGCTGTTTTTT.

This clonotype was seen ten or more times. V is TRBV18 and J is TRBJ1-5; D not resolved. Germline V gene sequence: CDR1 KGHSH, CDR2 LQKENI. The V end lost 4 bases, the J end lost 5 bases, and 15 bases lay between the germline ends. CDR3 length: 15 residues. This chain's CDR3 is CASSHRGVRDQPQHF. The DNA of the CDR3 is TGTGCCAGCTCACACCGCGGGGTTCGGGATCAGCCCCAGCATTTT.

This clonotype was counted ten times or more. This chain connects TRBV9 to TRBJ1-1; the match to TRBD1 covers 9 bases. Germline loops: CDR1 SGDLS, CDR2 YYNGEE. Germline trimming cut 4 bases from V and 3 bases from J; bases unmatched to any gene: 10. The CDR3 covers 16 residues. The CDR3 coding sequence is TGTGCCAGCAGCACCTCACAGGGGGCAATGGACACTGAAGCTTTCTTT. Protein product: CASSTSQGAMDTEAFF.

This clonotype appeared many times. This chain links TRBV9 with TRBJ2-5; D not resolved. V lost 0 bases, J lost 5 bases, and 8 bases lay in between. In germline, CDR1 is SGDLS, CDR2 YYNGEE. CDR3 size: 13 residues. Here the CDR3 DNA reads TGTGCCAGCAGCGTAGAAGGGTCGGAGACCCAGTACTTC. It encodes CASSVEGSETQYF.

This clonotype showed up many times. The rearrangement links TRBV6-1 to TRBJ1-5; 7 bases line up with TRBD1. There are 12 residues in the CDR3. Trimming cost V 7 bases and J 6 bases; bases outside gene matches: 3. In germline, CDR1 is MNHNS, CDR2 SASEGT. The DNA of the CDR3 is TGTGCCAGCAAGGGGGCGAGTCAGCCCCAGCATTTT. Translation gives CASKGASQPQHF.

This clonotype was seen many times. V gene TRBV20-1 combines with J gene TRBJ2-3, with 9 bases identical to TRBD2. There are 13 residues in the CDR3. The germline CDR1 and CDR2 sequences are DFQATT and SNEGSKA (reference sequence). V trimming: 6 bases; J trimming: 0 bases; junction bases outside the gene matches: 1. The CDR3 is CSALAGSTDTQYF. The CDR3 nucleotides read TGCAGTGCCCTAGCGGGGAGCACAGATACGCAGTATTTT.

This chain uses TRBV6-5 with TRBJ2-2, with D maybe TRBD2 (6 bases). The V gene lost 4 bases and the J gene lost 5 bases, with 11 bases spanning the gap. The CDR3 consists of 14 residues. Germline loops: CDR1 MNHEY, CDR2 SVGAGI. The CDR3 here is CASSSTSSTGELFF. CDR3 DNA sequence: TGTGCCAGCAGTTCGACTAGTAGTACCGGGGAGCTGTTTTTT.

This clonotype has ten or more counts. The chain joins TRBV5-1 to TRBJ2-7; 8 bases are shared with TRBD1. The CDR3 has 15 residues. Trimming took 3 bases from V and 0 from J; bases not matched to a gene: 5. CDR1 and CDR2 (germline): SGHRS, YFSETQ. CDR3 loop: CASSSGDRISYEQYF. The CDR3 DNA is TGCGCCAGCAGCTCGGGGGACAGGATCTCCTACGAGCAGTACTTC.

V gene TRBV18 combines with J gene TRBJ2-6; 9 bases are shared with TRBD1. V trimming: 3 bases; J trimming: 3 bases; junction bases outside the gene matches: 6. This CDR3 is 17 amino acids long. Germline-derived CDR1 and CDR2 are KGHSH and LQKENI. The CDR3 loop reads CASSPPGQGGGANVLTF. CDR3 coding DNA: TGTGCCAGCTCACCCCCGGGACAGGGCGGTGGGGCCAACGTCCTGACTTTC. Supplemented by reference TRBV18 and TRBJ2-6, the full variable domain reads NAGVMQNPRHLVRRRGQEARLRCSPMKGHSHVYWYRQLPEEGLKFMVYLQKENIIDESGMPKERFSAEFPKEGPSILRIQQVVRGDSAAYFCASSPPGQGGGANVLTFGAGSRLTVL.

This clonotype was seen just once. CDR3 nucleotides: TGTGCCAGCAGTTTCAACGGGTCTTTCACCTACGAGCAGTACTTC. Translation: CASSFNGSFTYEQYF. The chain employs TRBV6-9 and TRBJ2-7; D unclear. CDR1 and CDR2 (germline): MNHGY, SVAAGI. The V end was cut by 4 bases, the J end by 2 bases, with 15 bases between. The CDR3 runs 15 residues.

The genes are TRBV28 and TRBJ1-1, with D uncertain. The CDR3 totals 13 residues. The V gene lost 1 base and the J gene lost 4 bases, with 7 bases spanning the gap. Germline assignment: CDR1 MDHEN and CDR2 SYDVKM. CDR3: CASSLSMGTEAFF. The DNA of the CDR3 is TGTGCCAGCAGTTTATCTATGGGCACTGAAGCTTTCTTT.

This clonotype came up many times. The genes are TRBV9 and TRBJ1-6, with a possible D match to TRBD1 (5 bases). Trimming took 7 bases from V and 7 from J, leaving 12 bases between them. The CDR3 covers 13 residues. Germline V gene sequence: CDR1 SGDLS, CDR2 YYNGEE. In DNA, the CDR3 is TGTGCCAGCGCGACGGAGGGGAATTCACCCCTCCACTTT. As protein: CASATEGNSPLHF.

This clonotype occurred a few times. The gene calls are TRBV4-2 and TRBJ2-1; 8 bases map to TRBD2. CDR3 length: 15 residues. In germline, CDR1 is LGHNA, CDR2 YNFKEQ. Losses at the gene ends were 4 bases for V and 8 bases for J; bases not matched to a gene: 10. CDR3 nucleotide sequence: TGTGCCAGCAGCCTCTTTGCGGGGGGTGGTGATGAGCAGTTCTTC. Its translation: CASSLFAGGGDEQFF.

The DNA of the CDR3 is TGTGCCAGCAGCCCGGGTGAGGACACTGAAGCTTTCTTT. This codes for CASSPGEDTEAFF. The V and J genes are TRBV5-4 and TRBJ1-1; D remains unclear. CDR1 and CDR2 (germline): SGHNT, YYREEE (reference sequence). Trimming removed 4 bases at V and 3 bases at J, with 10 bases between. This CDR3 region has 13 residues.

This clonotype was seen only a few times. J is TRBJ2-2 and V is TRBV10-1; unclear D gene. The CDR3 is 14 residues long. V lost 0 bases, J lost 7 bases, and 9 bases lay in between. The germline gives CDR1 WNHNN, CDR2 SYGVQD (reference sequence). The CDR3 loop reads CASSESRIVGELFF. In nucleotides, the CDR3 is TGCGCCAGCAGTGAGTCTAGGATCGTCGGGGAGCTGTTTTTT.

This clonotype has more than one count but fewer than ten. This rearrangement joins TRBV19 to TRBJ2-5; D is perhaps TRBD1 (8 bases). The CDR3 covers 18 residues. The germline gives CDR1 LNHDA, CDR2 SQIVND (reference sequence). Trimming pared 1 base from V and 0 bases from J, leaving 18 bases between. The CDR3 sequence: CASSIADRGLNNQETQYF. CDR3 nucleotides: TGTGCCAGTAGTATAGCCGACAGGGGACTAAACAACCAAGAGACCCAGTACTTC.

This clonotype was seen only once. The gene calls are TRBV6-2 or TRBV6-3 and TRBJ2-2, with 14 bases identical to TRBD2. The junction had 8 bases not matched to a gene; V was cut back by 4 bases and J by 4 bases. Germline loops: CDR1 MNHEY, CDR2 SVGEGT. There are 18 residues in the CDR3. CDR3 DNA sequence: TGTGCCAGCAGTTCCACCCTTGGACTAGCGGGGGGCACCGGGGAGCTGTTTTTT. Its translation is CASSSTLGLAGGTGELFF.

This clonotype was counted many times. The gene calls are TRBV20-1 and TRBJ2-7; 7 nucleotides align to TRBD2. Per the germline V gene, CDR1 is DFQATT and CDR2 is SNEGSKA (reference sequence). V lost 6 bases, J lost 0 bases, and 8 bases stayed unmatched. The CDR3 consists of 14 residues. The CDR3 region has the DNA TGCAGTGCCACAACGGGGGGTACCTCCTACGAGCAGTACTTC. This codes for CSATTGGTSYEQYF.

The genes are TRBV7-2 and TRBJ1-1, with D unclear. V was trimmed by 5 bases and J by 5 bases, leaving 12 bases between them. The CDR3 contains 13 residues. Germline lookup yields CDR1 SGHTA and CDR2 FQGNSA. In nucleotides, the CDR3 is TGTGCCAGCAGCAACCAGGACCTGACTGAAGCTTTCTTT. The encoded protein is CASSNQDLTEAFF.

V is TRBV10-2 and J is TRBJ1-5; the D is unclear. Germline loops: CDR1 WSHSY, CDR2 SAAADI. This CDR3 region has 14 residues. Trimming left V 2 bases short and J 6 bases short, with 11 bases between. For the CDR3, the DNA is TGCGCCAGCAGTGAGGGGGTTCTTTCTCAGCCCCAGCATTTT. Its protein product is CASSEGVLSQPQHF.

The chain recombines TRBV4-3 with TRBJ2-7; no firm D call. V gave up 1 base and J gave up 2 bases, with 21 bases separating them. Germline V gene sequence: CDR1 LGHNA, CDR2 YSLEER. There are 18 residues in the CDR3. The CDR3 is CASSQGFSPLTSTYEQYF. The CDR3 coding sequence is TGCGCCAGCAGCCAAGGGTTCAGCCCTCTAACCTCAACCTACGAGCAGTACTTC.